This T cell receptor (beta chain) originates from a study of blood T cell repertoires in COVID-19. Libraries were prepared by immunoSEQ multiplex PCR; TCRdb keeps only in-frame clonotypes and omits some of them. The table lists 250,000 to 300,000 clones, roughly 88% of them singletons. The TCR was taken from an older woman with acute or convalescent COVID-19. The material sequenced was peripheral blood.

CDR3 amino acids: CTSRMTWPGTTGELFF. The CDR3 DNA reads TGCACCAGCAGAATGACCTGGCCGGGTACAACCGGGGAGCTGTTTTTT. The genes are TRBV1 and TRBJ2-2; the D call of TRBD2 is as the table states it, not checked on the DNA. TRBV1 is a pseudogene locus. The CDR3 spans 16 residues.